This is a list of T cell receptor beta chains from one sample in a study of Graves' ophthalmopathy and Graves' hyperthyroidism. Each CDR3 protein gets one entry after TCRdb re-called the multiplex PCR reads with MiXCR. In the table there are approximately 700,000 distinct CDR3 sequences, approximately 40% of which are singletons. Sequencing used peripheral blood. The receptors were sampled from an adult man with Graves' ophthalmopathy. CDR3s include the opening cysteine and the closing phenylalanine or tryptophan. A D gene is named only where the DNA matches it firmly. Expanded clones get a size class; other rows say once, few or many, or leave the size out.

j_call v_call clone_size d_call cdr3_aa cdr3_nt
TRBJ2-6 TRBV3-1 few . CASSPDLDRTGANVLTF TGTGCCAGCAGCCCCGACCTAGACAGAACTGGGGCCAACGTCCTGACTTTC
TRBJ1-5 TRBV24-1 few . CASSPFESNQPQHF TGTGCCAGCTCACCCTTCGAGAGCAATCAGCCCCAGCATTTT
TRBJ1-2 TRBV13 few . CASSLSSRTSF TGTGCCAGCAGCTTATCATCCCGGACAAGTTTC
TRBJ1-2 TRBV5-6 many TRBD1 CASRPTGMGRGYTF TGTGCCAGCCGCCCGACAGGGATGGGTCGAGGCTACACCTTC
TRBJ1-2 TRBV20-1 . . CSAPDRVDGCYTF TGCAGTGCTCCGGACAGAGTAGATGGTTGCTACACCTTC
TRBJ2-2 TRBV5-8 . . CASSLVGASGFRELFF TGTGCCAGCAGCTTGGTAGGGGCTAGTGGATTCCGGGAGCTGTTTTTT
TRBJ1-2 TRBV10-3 once TRBD1 CASGQGANYGYTF TGTGCCAGCGGACAGGGGGCCAACTATGGCTACACCTTC
TRBJ1-5 TRBV20-1 few TRBD1 CSASPTGGNQPQHF TGCAGTGCTAGTCCGACAGGGGGTAATCAGCCCCAGCATTTT
TRBJ1-1 TRBV7-9 many . CASSRHTGPMNTEAFF TGTGCCAGCAGCCGACACACGGGACCTATGAACACTGAAGCTTTCTTT
TRBJ2-7 TRBV7-9 . . CASRFAGTAGYEQYF TGTGCCAGCAGATTCGCCGGGACAGCGGGCTACGAGCAGTACTTC
TRBJ1-1 TRBV10-3 . . CAGGDRTEAFF TGTGCCGGCGGGGATCGGACTGAAGCTTTCTTT
TRBJ1-2 TRBV7-3 . TRBD1 CASSGQGRQNYGYTF TGTGCCAGCAGTGGACAGGGCCGACAAAACTATGGCTACACCTTC
TRBJ2-2 TRBV5-1 many . CASSLLSATGELFF TGCGCCAGCAGCTTGTTGTCAGCAACCGGGGAGCTGTTTTTT
TRBJ2-2 TRBV7-9 . . CASSLAHRSGELFF TGTGCTAGCAGCTTAGCGCATAGGTCCGGGGAGCTGTTTTTT